These 27 T cell receptor beta chains came from one sample sequenced in a study of graft-versus-host responses after intestinal transplantation. Using immunoSEQ multiplex PCR, the repertoire was profiled, and TCRdb retains in-frame clones only, with some absent. The sample lists roughly 110,000 clones, roughly 87% seen once, with about 0.7% in the top ten. These TCRs are of unknown antigen specificity. Sample: unstimulated CD4+ T cells sorted from spleen or lymph node cells, taken before transplant. The receptor set was obtained from a human donor who was the organ donor for an intestinal transplant.

This chain joins TRBV5-5 and TRBJ2-1; 7 bases fit TRBD2. The germline CDR1 and CDR2 sequences are SGHKS and YYEKEE (reference sequence). Trimming removed 2 bases from V and 4 bases from J; junction bases left unmatched: 3. The CDR3 is 14 amino acids. The CDR3 loop is CASSFSGAYNEQFF. The CDR3 bases are TGTGCCAGCAGCTTCAGCGGGGCGTACAATGAGCAGTTCTTC.

This rearrangement joins TRBV5-8 to TRBJ1-4; 7 bases map to TRBD1. This CDR3 spans 14 amino acids. The V segment lost 4 bases and the J segment 4 bases; nucleotides outside the gene matches: 4. Per germline, CDR1 SGHTS and CDR2 YDEGEE. The CDR3 nucleotides are TGTGCCAGCAGCGAAACAGGGGATAATGAAAAACTGTTTTTT. Translated: CASSETGDNEKLFF.

The chain links TRBV11-2 to TRBJ1-3, with D possibly matching TRBD1 (5 bases). Germline CDR1 is SGHAT and CDR2 is FQNNGV. V gave up 4 bases and J gave up 4 bases, with 20 bases separating them. The CDR3 has 17 residues. This CDR3 reads CASSSVSRDLTGNTIYF. CDR3 nucleotide sequence: TGTGCCAGCAGCTCAGTAAGCCGGGACTTGACAGGAAACACCATATATTTT.

The chain joins TRBV6-5 to TRBJ2-1; 7 bases align to TRBD1. The CDR3 covers 16 residues. The V and J ends lost 0 bases and 5 bases, in that order; junction bases with no gene match: 7. Germline CDR1 MNHEY, CDR2 SVGAGI. CDR3 sequence reads: CASSYSKGALNNEQFF. The CDR3 DNA reads TGTGCCAGCAGTTACTCGAAGGGGGCTTTGAACAATGAGCAGTTCTTC.

The genes are TRBV5-1 and TRBJ2-1; tentative D call: TRBD2 (6 bases). The CDR3 extends over 15 amino acids. Germline V gene sequence: CDR1 SGHRS, CDR2 YFSETQ. V was trimmed by 4 bases and J by 9 bases, leaving 20 bases between them. The DNA of the CDR3 is TGCGCCAGCAGCAAACGGACTGGCGGGACGAGTGAGCAGTTCTTC. It specifies CASSKRTGGTSEQFF. Filled out from reference TRBV5-1 and TRBJ2-1, the complete variable domain reads KAGVTQTPRYLIKTRGQQVTLSCSPISGHRSVSWYQQTPGQGLQFLFEYFSETQRNKGNFPGRFSGRQFSNSRSEMNVSTLELGDSALYLCASSKRTGGTSEQFFGPGTRLTVL.

V usage is TRBV5-1 and J usage is TRBJ2-2; 11 nucleotides line up with TRBD2. With V trimmed by 3 bases and J by 6 bases, 10 bases remained unmatched. This CDR3 has 17 residues. Germline V CDR1 and CDR2: SGHRS, YFSETQ. DNA of the CDR3: TGCGCCAGCAGCTCGGGGACTAGCGGCAATTATCCCGGGGAGCTGTTTTTT. Translation gives CASSSGTSGNYPGELFF.

This chain connects TRBV7-6 to TRBJ1-3, with 9 bases fitting TRBD1. The junction had 2 bases not matched to a gene; V was cut back by 5 bases and J by 0 bases. The CDR3 loop spans 15 amino acids. Germline CDR1 is SGHVS and CDR2 is FNYEAQ. The CDR3 DNA reads TGTGCCAGCAGCCCGACAGGGGGCTCTGGAAACACCATATATTTT. Protein: CASSPTGGSGNTIYF.

The rearrangement joins TRBV4-1 to TRBJ2-5, with 12 bases lining up with TRBD1. From germline, CDR1 is MGHRA and CDR2 YSYEKL. Unmatched junction bases numbered 15, after V lost 6 bases and J lost 7 bases. The CDR3 runs to 17 residues. The CDR3: CASRKLGGTGGLGTQYF. CDR3 bases: TGCGCCAGCAGAAAACTCGGCGGGACAGGGGGCTTAGGGACCCAGTACTTC.

This clone has just one count. V is TRBV6-5 and J is TRBJ2-7, with a possible D match to TRBD1 (5 bases). CDR1 MNHEY and CDR2 SVGAGI come from the germline V gene. Trimming shortened V by 5 bases and J by 7 bases, and 15 bases separated the two germline ends. CDR3 size: 13 residues. Written as DNA, the CDR3 is TGTGCCAGCAGTACTCCACCCACAGGAGAGCAGTACTTC. It is translated as CASSTPPTGEQYF.

This chain joins TRBV5-1 and TRBJ2-2, with D uncertain. Trimming stripped 1 base from V and 1 base from J, with 5 bases between. The CDR3 is 14 amino acids. Germline lookup yields CDR1 SGHRS and CDR2 YFSETQ. The DNA for the CDR3 is TGCGCCAGCAGCTTGTCCAGGAACACCGGGGAGCTGTTTTTT. This gives the protein CASSLSRNTGELFF.

The V and J genes are TRBV10-3 and TRBJ1-1; a weak D match, TRBD1 (5 bases). Germline CDR1 reads ENHRY; CDR2 reads SYGVKD. The CDR3 contains 14 residues. Trimming stripped 2 bases from V and 1 base from J, with 8 bases between. The DNA of the CDR3 is TGTGCCATCAGTGAGAACAGGAGGAACACTGAAGCTTTCTTT. Translated, it gives CAISENRRNTEAFF.

The V call is TRBV9, the J call TRBJ1-2, with D perhaps TRBD1 (5 bases). Germline-derived CDR1 and CDR2 are SGDLS and YYNGEE. V was pared by 3 bases and J by 5 bases, with 14 bases between. This CDR3 spans 14 amino acids. CDR3 sequence reads: CASSGGTGPYGYTF. The CDR3, as DNA: TGTGCCAGCAGCGGGGGGACGGGGCCTTATGGCTACACCTTC.

CDR3: CASSLQGAHNEQFF. CDR3 bases: TGTGCCAGCAGTTTACAGGGGGCGCACAATGAGCAGTTCTTC. The rearrangement joins TRBV27 to TRBJ2-1, with 8 bases matching TRBD1. In germline, CDR1 is MNHEY, CDR2 SMNVEV (reference sequence). The J segment lost 5 bases and the V segment lost 2 bases, leaving 2 bases of the junction unmatched. The CDR3 covers 14 residues.

The chain employs TRBV5-6 and TRBJ2-2; D perhaps matches TRBD1 (5 bases). This CDR3 is built from 14 residues. Germline V gives CDR1 SGHDT, CDR2 YYEEEE. V was clipped by 2 bases and J by 1 base, with 6 bases between them. Here the CDR3 reads CASSLTGNTGELFF. The CDR3 coding sequence is TGTGCCAGCAGCTTAACAGGGAACACCGGGGAGCTGTTTTTT.

This clone was found once. V and J are TRBV9 and TRBJ2-1, with D possibly being TRBD2 (6 bases). V gave up 1 base and J gave up 3 bases, with 8 bases separating them. Germline V gene data show CDR1 as SGDLS and CDR2 as YYNGEE. The CDR3 extends over 14 amino acids. The CDR3 sequence is CASSVTSYYNEQFF. In DNA form, the CDR3 reads TGTGCCAGCAGCGTAACTAGCTACTACAATGAGCAGTTCTTC.

This sequence joins TRBV29-1 and TRBJ2-1; TRBD2 matches 13 bases. Trimming took 6 bases from V and 0 from J; bases not matched to a gene: 8. CDR3 length: 17 amino acids. Germline CDR1 reads SQVTM; CDR2 reads ANQGSEA. The CDR3 here is CSVDLWTSGSSYNEQFF. The CDR3 DNA reads TGCAGCGTCGACCTATGGACTAGCGGGAGCTCCTACAATGAGCAGTTCTTC.

This chain joins TRBV6-1 and TRBJ1-2, with a tentative D call TRBD1 (5 bases). Germline CDR1 is MNHNS and CDR2 is SASEGT. V shed 4 bases and J shed 0 bases, with 24 bases lying between them. This CDR3 has 19 residues. The CDR3: CASSARSGQGARSNYGYTF. CDR3 DNA: TGTGCCAGCAGTGCCCGCTCGGGGCAAGGGGCTCGTTCTAACTATGGCTACACCTTC.

As DNA, the CDR3 is TGTGCCAGCAGTCGGGACAGGGGGCGAGTACAGCCCCAGCATTTT. It specifies CASSRDRGRVQPQHF. The chain recombines TRBV6-1 with TRBJ1-5, with TRBD1 identical over 12 bases. This CDR3 comprises 15 residues. With 5 bases clipped from V and 7 bases from J, the junction kept 6 bases outside the gene matches. Germline V lookup: CDR1 MNHNS, CDR2 SASEGT.

The rearrangement joins TRBV25-1 to TRBJ2-5; D is perhaps TRBD2 (6 bases). V lost 2 bases to trimming and J lost 5 bases, with 12 bases between them. The CDR3 loop spans 14 amino acids. From germline, CDR1 is MGHDK and CDR2 SYGVNS. CDR3 amino acids: CASSEIRGYETQYF. CDR3 nucleotides: TGTGCCAGCAGTGAAATTCGGGGGTATGAGACCCAGTACTTC.

CDR3 in DNA: TGTGCCAGCAGCTCAGTCCAGGGGAGGGTCGAACATGGCTACACCTTC. Amino acid sequence: CASSSVQGRVEHGYTF. This chain links TRBV5-6 with TRBJ1-2, with D maybe TRBD1 (6 bases). The germline CDR1 and CDR2 sequences are SGHDT and YYEEEE. This CDR3 has 16 amino acids. V lost 3 bases and J 6 bases, leaving 21 bases between the germline ends.

V is TRBV7-9 and J is TRBJ2-5; 14 nucleotides match TRBD2. The DNA matches TRBJ2-7 better at its end, which makes the J call doubtful. This CDR3 comprises 16 residues. Germline V gives CDR1 SEHNR, CDR2 FQNEAQ (reference sequence). The CDR3 here is CASSSGLAGGFYEQYF. In DNA, the CDR3 is TGTGCCAGCAGCTCTGGACTAGCGGGGGGCTTCTACGAGCAGTACTTC.

This clone was detected only once. Here the CDR3 reads CASSLTGYSGNTIYF. CDR3 nucleotide sequence: TGTGCCAGCAGTTTAACCGGCTACTCTGGAAACACCATATATTTT. The J gene is TRBJ1-3, the V gene TRBV6-5; no reliable D call. CDR3 size: 15 residues. Germline V lookup: CDR1 MNHEY, CDR2 SVGAGI. The germline V and J ends were trimmed by 4 bases and 0 bases, with 10 bases remaining between them.

The gene calls are TRBV6-6 and TRBJ1-4; D unresolved. The CDR3 runs to 15 residues. Per germline, CDR1 MNHNY and CDR2 SVGAGI (reference sequence). The V gene lost 4 bases and the J gene lost 3 bases, with 12 bases spanning the gap. CDR3 DNA sequence: TGTGCCAGCAGTTCTAGACTGCAGGCTAATGAAAAACTGTTTTTT. It encodes CASSSRLQANEKLFF.

The rearrangement uses TRBV30 and TRBJ1-4; no clear D. The V gene lost 3 bases and the J gene lost 8 bases, with 13 bases spanning the gap. Germline V gene lookup returns CDR1 GTSNPN and CDR2 SVGIG (reference sequence). CDR3 length: 13 residues. CDR3 protein: CAWRTTVPEKLFF. DNA of the CDR3: TGTGCCTGGAGAACCACGGTCCCCGAAAAACTGTTTTTT.

The V and J genes are TRBV11-1 and TRBJ1-4; TRBD1 aligns across 7 bases. The germline V gene encodes CDR1 SGHAT and CDR2 FQDESV (reference sequence). The CDR3 has 13 amino acids. The J segment lost 7 bases and the V segment lost 7 bases, leaving 6 bases of the junction unmatched. CDR3 DNA: TGTGCCAGCACAAGACAGGGAGGTGAAAAACTGTTTTTT. Its protein is CASTRQGGEKLFF.

The rearrangement joins TRBV28 to TRBJ1-5, with a possible D match to TRBD1 (5 bases). V lost 3 bases to trimming and J lost 7 bases, with 13 bases between them. CDR3 length: 14 residues. Germline CDR1 MDHEN, CDR2 SYDVKM. CDR3 bases: TGTGCCAGCAGTTTGTTCAGGGTAGGCCAGCCCCAGCATTTT. This gives the protein CASSLFRVGQPQHF.

The V call is TRBV11-3, the J call TRBJ2-1; 12 bases match TRBD1. Germline V gives CDR1 SGHNT, CDR2 YENEEA. This CDR3 has 15 amino acids. V trimming: 5 bases; J trimming: 6 bases; junction bases outside the gene matches: 5. CDR3 sequence: CASSKGQGASNEQFF. As DNA, the CDR3 is TGTGCCAGCAGCAAGGGACAGGGGGCGTCCAATGAGCAGTTCTTC.